The 13 T cell receptor beta chains below were found in one sample sequenced in a study of identical twins. Each CDR3 protein gets one entry after TCRdb re-called the 5' RACE reads with MiXCR. The table has about 240,000 distinct CDR3 sequences, about 12% seen once. These data are also associated with another study on yellow fever vaccine responses in identical twins.

Material: memory (CD45RO+) T cells sorted from blood. The receptor source for this set is a woman aged 18-29 years in good health.

This clonotype was found a few times. This chain uses TRBV29-1 with TRBJ2-2; 8 nucleotides line up with TRBD2. Germline values: CDR1 SQVTM, CDR2 ANQGSEA. The V and J ends lost 4 bases and 2 bases, in that order; junction bases with no gene match: 3. CDR3 length equals 14 residues. This chain's CDR3 is CSVATSGNTGELFF. The DNA of the CDR3 is TGCAGCGTTGCAACTAGCGGTAACACCGGGGAGCTGTTTTTT.

The V gene is TRBV6-4, the J gene TRBJ2-3; no clear D gene. The CDR3 is 14 amino acids. Germline V CDR1 and CDR2: MRHNA, SNTAGT. Trimming cost V 0 bases and J 9 bases, with 13 bases left between them. CDR3 bases: TGTGCCAGCAGTGACTCGATAAATATCGACACGCAGTATTTT. Its translation: CASSDSINIDTQYF.

This clonotype was seen at least ten times. The chain carries TRBV6-5 and TRBJ1-4; possible D gene TRBD1, 5 bases. The V end lost 0 bases, the J end lost 2 bases, and 13 bases lay between the germline ends. CDR3 size: 17 residues. Germline assignment: CDR1 MNHEY and CDR2 SVGAGI. The CDR3 here is CASSYSIPGATNEKLFF. CDR3 bases: TGTGCCAGCAGTTACTCGATTCCCGGGGCGACTAATGAAAAACTGTTTTTT.

In its sample, this clonotype was seen a few times. V gene TRBV18 combines with J gene TRBJ2-7; no reliable D call. Germline CDR1 is KGHSH and CDR2 is LQKENI. CDR3 size: 15 residues. Trimming left V 0 bases short and J 5 bases short, with 14 bases between. The CDR3 sequence is CASSPPKGSYHEQYF. In DNA form, the CDR3 reads TGTGCCAGCTCACCACCGAAGGGAAGCTACCACGAGCAGTACTTC.

The chain has TRBV6-6 and TRBJ2-7, with a possible D match to TRBD1 (6 bases). This CDR3 has 12 amino acids. CDR1 is MNHNY, CDR2 SVGAGI, per germline (reference sequence). The V end lost 7 bases, the J end lost 6 bases, and 13 bases lay between the germline ends. The CDR3 loop reads CASNPQGPEQYF. The CDR3 nucleotides read TGTGCCAGCAATCCACAGGGACCCGAGCAGTACTTC.

The chain employs TRBV28 and TRBJ2-3; D perhaps matches TRBD1 (5 bases). CDR1 and CDR2 from the germline V gene are MDHEN and SYDVKM. The CDR3 runs to 12 residues. CDR3 sequence (DNA): TGTGCTACCCAGACAGCCACAGATACGCAGTATTTT. Its protein is CATQTATDTQYF.

The rearrangement links TRBV24-1 to TRBJ2-5; no clear D gene. Germline V gives CDR1 KGHDR, CDR2 SFDVKD. This CDR3 comprises 13 residues. Trimming cost V 4 bases and J 5 bases, with 10 bases left between them. CDR3 sequence (DNA): TGTGCCACCAGTGACGGTTCTCGGGAGACCCAGTACTTC. Translation gives CATSDGSRETQYF.

This chain connects TRBV11-2 to TRBJ2-1; TRBD1 aligns across 7 bases. The CDR3 loop spans 16 amino acids. V lost 5 bases and J lost 4; bases outside the gene matches: 11. CDR1 and CDR2 from the germline V gene are SGHAT and FQNNGV. CDR3 sequence reads: CASSPAWTGEYNEQFF. CDR3 nucleotide sequence: TGTGCCAGCAGCCCAGCGTGGACAGGTGAATACAATGAGCAGTTCTTC. The whole variable domain, filled in from reference TRBV11-2 and TRBJ2-1, reads EAGVAQSPRYKIIEKRQSVAFWCNPISGHATLYWYQQILGQGPKLLIQFQNNGVVDDSQLPKDRFSAERLKGVDSTLKIQPAKLEDSAVYLCASSPAWTGEYNEQFFGPGTRLTVL.

This clonotype was seen a handful of times. This chain joins TRBV4-1 and TRBJ2-7; TRBD2 matches 9 bases. Germline loops: CDR1 MGHRA, CDR2 YSYEKL. This CDR3 comprises 15 residues. The trim removed 0 bases at V and 4 bases at J, leaving 4 bases unmatched. CDR3 nucleotides: TGCGCCAGCAGCCAAGATGGGACTAGCAGGTACGAGCAGTACTTC. It specifies CASSQDGTSRYEQYF.

CDR3: CSVREQNEQFF. The CDR3 DNA sequence: TGCAGCGTCAGAGAGCAGAATGAGCAGTTCTTC. The chain uses TRBV29-1 and TRBJ2-1; D ambiguous. The CDR3 consists of 11 residues. Deletions cut 6 bases from V and 7 bases from J, with 10 bases between. The germline gives CDR1 SQVTM, CDR2 ANQGSEA.

The J gene is TRBJ2-7, the V gene TRBV11-1, with 7 nucleotides matching TRBD1. V was clipped by 1 base and J by 2 bases; unmatched bases: 14. The germline V gene encodes CDR1 SGHAT and CDR2 FQDESV (reference sequence). There are 18 residues in the CDR3. The CDR3 coding sequence is TGTGCCAGCAGCTTAGTAGCTCTTTGGGGACAGAGGACCTACGAGCAGTACTTC. Translated: CASSLVALWGQRTYEQYF. The variable domain in full, with the rest retrieved from reference TRBV11-1 and TRBJ2-7, is EAEVAQSPRYKITEKSQAVAFWCDPISGHATLYWYRQILGQGPELLVQFQDESVVDDSQLPKDRFSAERLKGVDSTLKIQPAELGDSAMYLCASSLVALWGQRTYEQYFGPGTRLTVT.

The genes are TRBV19 and TRBJ2-3, with 7 bases matching TRBD2. Germline lookup yields CDR1 LNHDA and CDR2 SQIVND (reference sequence). This CDR3 is built from 15 residues. V shed 6 bases, J shed 4 bases, and the junction held 10 bases outside the gene matches. The CDR3 nucleotides are TGTGCCAGTAGCCAGGGTGCAGGGAGGGCAGATACGCAGTATTTT. This sequence encodes CASSQGAGRADTQYF.

Regarding this clonotype: At one end, the junction sequence differs from germline, possibly due to a read error. The rearrangement joins TRBV7-7 to TRBJ2-7; D is unclear. CDR1 is SSHAT and CDR2 is FNYEAQ in the germline V gene (reference sequence). There are 15 residues in the CDR3. The CDR3 reads CASSLADGPGNEQYF. Here the CDR3 DNA reads TGTGCTAGCAGCTTAGCCGACGGGCCGGGTAACGAGCAGTACTTC. Together with reference TRBV7-7 and TRBJ2-7, the CDR3 gives the full variable domain: GAGVSQSPRYKVTKRGQDVTLRCDPISSHATLYWYQQALGQGPEFLTYFNYEAQPDKSGLPSDRFSAERPEGSISTLTIQRTEQRDSAMYRCASSLADGPGNEQYFGPGTRLTVT.